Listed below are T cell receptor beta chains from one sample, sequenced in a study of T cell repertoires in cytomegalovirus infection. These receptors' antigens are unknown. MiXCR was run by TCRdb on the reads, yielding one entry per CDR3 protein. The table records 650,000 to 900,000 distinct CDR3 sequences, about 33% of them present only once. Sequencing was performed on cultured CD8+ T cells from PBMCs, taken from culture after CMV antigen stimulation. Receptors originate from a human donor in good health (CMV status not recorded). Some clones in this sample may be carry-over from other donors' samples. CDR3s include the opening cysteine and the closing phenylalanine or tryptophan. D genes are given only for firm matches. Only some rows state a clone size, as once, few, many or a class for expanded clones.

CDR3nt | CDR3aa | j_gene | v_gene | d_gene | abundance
TGCAGTGCTAGAGACTCCGAGCGGGGGGTCTCCTACGAGCAGTACTTC | CSARDSERGVSYEQYF | TRBJ2-7 | TRBV20-1 | TRBD2 | NA
TGTGCCAGCAGTGAAGCGCCGAGGCGTTCTAGCTCCTACAATGAGCAGTTCTTC | CASSEAPRRSSSYNEQFF | TRBJ2-1 | TRBV6-1 | NA | NA
TGTGCCAGCAGCTTTCACCTCGGCGGGGGTGTCAATGAGCAGTTCTTC | CASSFHLGGGVNEQFF | TRBJ2-1 | TRBV11-2 | TRBD2 | NA
TGTGCCAGCAGTCAAGGGACCGAAAGCTCCTATAATTCACCCCTCCACTTT | CASSQGTESSYNSPLHF | TRBJ1-6 | TRBV6-5 | NA | NA
TGCAGCGTTGCCTACAGGGGGAACACTGAAGCTTTCTTT | CSVAYRGNTEAFF | TRBJ1-1 | TRBV29-1 | TRBD1 | few
TGCAGTGCTAGTCGTCCCGGGTCGGGGGCCAACGTCCTGACTTTC | CSASRPGSGANVLTF | TRBJ2-6 | TRBV20-1 | NA | NA
TGCAGCGTTGTTATCAGGCGGGGCTACACCTTC | CSVVIRRGYTF | TRBJ1-2 | TRBV29-1 | NA | once
TGTGCCAGCAAACTAAATCTCCCGGGACTAGCGGAAGAGACCCAGTACTTC | CASKLNLPGLAEETQYF | TRBJ2-5 | TRBV12-3/TRBV12-4 | TRBD2 | few
TGTGCCGGTACTGGAGGTAACGAGCAGTACTTC | CAGTGGNEQYF | TRBJ2-7 | TRBV2 | NA | NA
TGTGCCAGTAGTGAGGAGGTGAGCTCCTATAATTCACCCCTCCACTTT | CASSEEVSSYNSPLHF | TRBJ1-6 | TRBV19 | NA | NA
TGTGCCAGCAGCGTGACGGATAACTATGGCTACACCTTC | CASSVTDNYGYTF | TRBJ1-2 | TRBV13 | NA | NA
TGCGCCAGCAGCCAAGCCCCAACAGGCCTTAGCACAGATACGCAGTATTTT | CASSQAPTGLSTDTQYF | TRBJ2-3 | TRBV4-3 | NA | few
TGTACCAGCAGTTCCGGATACAATGAGCAGTTCTTC | CTSSSGYNEQFF | TRBJ2-1 | TRBV27 | NA | NA
TGTGCCAGCAGTCGTAGCGGTGAATCAGATACGCAGTATTTT | CASSRSGESDTQYF | TRBJ2-3 | TRBV6-2/TRBV6-3 | NA | few
TGCAGTGCTCTAACGCTCTCCGGGACAGGGCTCAACTATGGCTACACCTTC | CSALTLSGTGLNYGYTF | TRBJ1-2 | TRBV20-1 | TRBD1 | NA
TGTGCCAGCTCGTACCTAGGGGAGAGGGATGAAAAACTGTTTTTT | CASSYLGERDEKLFF | TRBJ1-4 | TRBV18 | NA | NA
TGTGCCAGCAGCGTAGCAGCGGGCTCTGGAAACACCATATATTTT | CASSVAAGSGNTIYF | TRBJ1-3 | TRBV9 | NA | NA
TGTGCCAGCAGCCAAGTTGGGACTAGCTCTGAGACCCAGTACTTC | CASSQVGTSSETQYF | TRBJ2-5 | TRBV3-1 | TRBD2 | NA
TGTGCCAGCAGCCGCCCGGCCCCTACGATAGTTCAGTACTTC | CASSRPAPTIVQYF | TRBJ2-4 | TRBV11-1 | NA | many
TGTGCCAGCCGGGAAGGGGGAATAGAGACCCAGTACTTC | CASREGGIETQYF | TRBJ2-5 | TRBV27 | NA | few
TGTGCCAGCAGCTTATACGGGGTTAGCACAGATACGCAGTATTTT | CASSLYGVSTDTQYF | TRBJ2-3 | TRBV7-6 | NA | few
TGTGCCAGCAGTTCCGGGACAATTTACACTGAAGCTTTCTTT | CASSSGTIYTEAFF | TRBJ1-1 | TRBV27 | NA | NA
TGTGCCAGCAGCACTACCGACGGGGGCAATGAGCAGTTCTTC | CASSTTDGGNEQFF | TRBJ2-1 | TRBV7-6 | NA | few
TGTGCCAGCAGCCATGGAGGGGGCCCACAAGAGACCCAGTACTTC | CASSHGGGPQETQYF | TRBJ2-5 | TRBV7-3 | NA | NA
TGTGCCAGCAGTACTGACAGGGGCGGTGAGACCCAGTACTTC | CASSTDRGGETQYF | TRBJ2-5 | TRBV6-6 | TRBD1 | few
TGTGCCAGCACCCCGTCGGGGGTCTACAATGAGCAGTTCTTC | CASTPSGVYNEQFF | TRBJ2-1 | TRBV7-6 | NA | many
TGTGCCAGCGGAAGACTAGCGGGTATCACTGAGCAGTTCTTC | CASGRLAGITEQFF | TRBJ2-1 | TRBV27 | TRBD2 | NA
TGTGCCAGCAGCTTGGGGACCGAGACTGGAAACACCATATATTTT | CASSLGTETGNTIYF | TRBJ1-3 | TRBV9 | NA | NA
TGTGCCAGCAGCTACCGTAGCGGGGGACCCTCCACAGATACGCAGTATTTT | CASSYRSGGPSTDTQYF | TRBJ2-3 | TRBV13 | TRBD2 | NA
TGTGCCAGCAGTGAATCCCCGACAGGCGCTATATCTGGGGCCAACGTCCTGACTTTC | CASSESPTGAISGANVLTF | TRBJ2-6 | TRBV2 | NA | few
TGTGCCAGCAGCCGGGGAGCCGGGACAGAGATTACTAACACCGGGGAGCTGTTTTTT | CASSRGAGTEITNTGELFF | TRBJ2-2 | TRBV4-2 | TRBD1 | NA
TGTGCCACAAGAGGACAGGAAGCGACTGAAGCTTTCTTT | CATRGQEATEAFF | TRBJ1-1 | TRBV19 | TRBD1 | NA
TGTGCCAGCAGCTCGGAGTCTCTCCGACCGAACACCGGGGAGCTGTTTTTT | CASSSESLRPNTGELFF | TRBJ2-2 | TRBV7-9 | NA | many
TGTGCCAGCAGCTTATGGTTTGGACTAGCGGGGGAAAGTGAGCAGTTCTTC | CASSLWFGLAGESEQFF | TRBJ2-1 | TRBV11-2 | TRBD2 | NA
TGTGCCAGCCTCCGAGACTTCTATGGCTACACCTTC | CASLRDFYGYTF | TRBJ1-2 | TRBV12-3/TRBV12-4 | NA | NA
TGTGCCAGCAGCCAAACTATGGGGGATAGCACAGATACGCAGTATTTT | CASSQTMGDSTDTQYF | TRBJ2-3 | TRBV7-9 | NA | NA
TGTGCCAGCAGTCCCCCCCAGGGCGGGAAGCAGTTCTTC | CASSPPQGGKQFF | TRBJ2-1 | TRBV12-3/TRBV12-4 | NA | NA
TGTGCCAGCAATAAGAGGGACAGAAAGTATAACTATGGCTACACCTTC | CASNKRDRKYNYGYTF | TRBJ1-2 | TRBV6-1 | TRBD1 | NA
TGTGCCAGCAGTTTCCCTCAGGGACTTGAGCAGTTCTTC | CASSFPQGLEQFF | TRBJ2-1 | TRBV28 | NA | NA
TGTGCCAGCAGTTACACCTCCTCCCGTAATGAGCAGTTCTTC | CASSYTSSRNEQFF | TRBJ2-1 | TRBV6-6 | NA | few
TGTGCCAGCAGCCGACAGCAAACGCAAGAGACCCAGTACTTC | CASSRQQTQETQYF | TRBJ2-5 | TRBV7-9 | NA | few
TGTGCCAGCAGTGAAGGCAACAATGAGCAGTTCTTC | CASSEGNNEQFF | TRBJ2-1 | TRBV6-1 | NA | NA
TGCGCCAGCAGCCAAGGAGGGGATGAACAATACTATGGCTACACCTTC | CASSQGGDEQYYGYTF | TRBJ1-2 | TRBV4-3 | NA | NA
TGTGCCAGCAGCTTAGAGCCCCTACCGGGGGGCACAGATACGCAGTATTTT | CASSLEPLPGGTDTQYF | TRBJ2-3 | TRBV7-2 | NA | many